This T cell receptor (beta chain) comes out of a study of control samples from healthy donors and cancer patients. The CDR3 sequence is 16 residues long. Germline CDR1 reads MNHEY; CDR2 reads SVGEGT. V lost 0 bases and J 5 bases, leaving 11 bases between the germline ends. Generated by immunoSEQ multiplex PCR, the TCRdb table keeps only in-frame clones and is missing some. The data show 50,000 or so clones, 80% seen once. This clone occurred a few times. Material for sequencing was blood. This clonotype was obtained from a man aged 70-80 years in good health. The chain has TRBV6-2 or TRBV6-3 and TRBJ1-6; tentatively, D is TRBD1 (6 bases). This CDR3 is CASSYSRWTDNSPLHF. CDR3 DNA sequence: TGTGCCAGCAGTTACTCGAGGTGGACAGATAATTCACCCCTCCACTTT.